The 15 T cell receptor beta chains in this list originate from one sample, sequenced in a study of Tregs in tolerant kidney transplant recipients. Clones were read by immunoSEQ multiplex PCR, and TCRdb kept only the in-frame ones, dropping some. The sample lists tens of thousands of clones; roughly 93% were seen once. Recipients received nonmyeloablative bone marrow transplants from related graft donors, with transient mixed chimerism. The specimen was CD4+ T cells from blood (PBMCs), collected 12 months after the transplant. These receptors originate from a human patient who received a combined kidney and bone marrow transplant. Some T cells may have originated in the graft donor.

CDR3 loop: CASSPQGATTEAFF. The DNA of the CDR3 is TGTGCCAGCAGCCCACAGGGGGCGACCACTGAAGCTTTCTTT. The chain employs TRBV7-9 and TRBJ1-1, with TRBD1 matching over 9 bases. Germline assignment: CDR1 SEHNR and CDR2 FQNEAQ (reference sequence). Unmatched junction bases numbered 5, after V lost 5 bases and J lost 4 bases. The CDR3 has 14 residues.

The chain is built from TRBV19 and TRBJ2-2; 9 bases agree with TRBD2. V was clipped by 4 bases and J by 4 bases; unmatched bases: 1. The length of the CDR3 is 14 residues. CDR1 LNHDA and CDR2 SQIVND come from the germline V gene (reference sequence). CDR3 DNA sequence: TGTGCCAGTAGTAATAGCGGGAGCACCGGGGAGCTGTTTTTT. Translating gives CASSNSGSTGELFF. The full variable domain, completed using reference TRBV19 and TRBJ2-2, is DGGITQSPKYLFRKEGQNVTLSCEQNLNHDAMYWYRQDPGQGLRLIYYSQIVNDFQKGDIAEGYSVSREKKESFPLTVTSAQKNPTAFYLCASSNSGSTGELFFGEGSRLTVL.

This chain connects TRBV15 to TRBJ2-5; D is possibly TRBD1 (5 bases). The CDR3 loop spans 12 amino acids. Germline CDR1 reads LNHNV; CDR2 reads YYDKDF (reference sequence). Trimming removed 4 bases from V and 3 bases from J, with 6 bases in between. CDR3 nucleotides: TGTGCCACCAGCAAAGGGGAAGAGACCCAGTACTTC. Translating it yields CATSKGEETQYF.

The chain's CDR3 is CASRRPGQGVQPQHF. The DNA for the CDR3 is TGTGCCAGCAGAAGACCGGGACAGGGGGTTCAGCCCCAGCATTTT. V and J are TRBV28 and TRBJ1-5; 11 bases fit TRBD1. This CDR3 contains 15 residues. Trimming cost V 6 bases and J 6 bases; bases outside gene matches: 7. Germline CDR1 and CDR2: MDHEN and SYDVKM. Combining the CDR3 with reference TRBV28 and TRBJ1-5 gives the whole variable domain DVKVTQSSRYLVKRTGEKVFLECVQDMDHENMFWYRQDPGLGLRLIYFSYDVKMKEKGDIPEGYSVSREKKERFSLILESASTNQTSMYLCASRRPGQGVQPQHFGDGTRLSIL.

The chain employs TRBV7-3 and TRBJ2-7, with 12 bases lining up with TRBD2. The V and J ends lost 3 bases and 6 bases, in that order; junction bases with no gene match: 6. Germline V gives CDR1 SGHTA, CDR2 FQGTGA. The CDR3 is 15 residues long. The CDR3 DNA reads TGTGCCAGCAGCTTGACTAGCGGGAGTGGAAGCGAGCAGTACTTC. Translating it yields CASSLTSGSGSEQYF.

CDR3 residues: CASSTQTSGFSYEQYF. As DNA, the CDR3 is TGTGCCAGTAGTACCCAGACTAGCGGGTTCTCCTACGAGCAGTACTTC. The chain joins TRBV19 to TRBJ2-7, with 10 bases aligning to TRBD2. Unmatched junction bases numbered 6, after V lost 4 bases and J lost 0 bases. In germline, CDR1 is LNHDA, CDR2 SQIVND (reference sequence). This CDR3 has 16 amino acids. Supplemented by reference TRBV19 and TRBJ2-7, the full variable domain reads DGGITQSPKYLFRKEGQNVTLSCEQNLNHDAMYWYRQDPGQGLRLIYYSQIVNDFQKGDIAEGYSVSREKKESFPLTVTSAQKNPTAFYLCASSTQTSGFSYEQYFGPGTRLTVT.

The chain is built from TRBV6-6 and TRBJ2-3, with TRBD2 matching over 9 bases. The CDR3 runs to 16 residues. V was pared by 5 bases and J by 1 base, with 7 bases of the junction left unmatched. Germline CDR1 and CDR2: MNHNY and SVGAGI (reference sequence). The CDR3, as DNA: TGTGCCAGCAGTAGGTATTTAGCGGGGGGCACAGATACGCAGTATTTT. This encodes CASSRYLAGGTDTQYF.

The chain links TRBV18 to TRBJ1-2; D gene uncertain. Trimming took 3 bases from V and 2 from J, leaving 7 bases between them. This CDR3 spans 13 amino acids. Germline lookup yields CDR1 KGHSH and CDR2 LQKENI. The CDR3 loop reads CASSPGGNYGYTF. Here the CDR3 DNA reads TGTGCCAGCTCACCTGGAGGGAACTATGGCTACACCTTC. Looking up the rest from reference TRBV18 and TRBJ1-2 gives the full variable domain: NAGVMQNPRHLVRRRGQEARLRCSPMKGHSHVYWYRQLPEEGLKFMVYLQKENIIDESGMPKERFSAEFPKEGPSILRIQQVVRGDSAAYFCASSPGGNYGYTFGSGTRLTVV.

CDR3 coding DNA: TGTGCCAGCAGTTACCCCAATGGCTACACCTTC. Translated, it gives CASSYPNGYTF. The chain has TRBV6-5 and TRBJ1-2; D not certain. CDR1 MNHEY and CDR2 SVGAGI come from the germline V gene. Trimming removed 2 bases at V and 6 bases at J, with 4 bases between. The CDR3 covers 11 residues.

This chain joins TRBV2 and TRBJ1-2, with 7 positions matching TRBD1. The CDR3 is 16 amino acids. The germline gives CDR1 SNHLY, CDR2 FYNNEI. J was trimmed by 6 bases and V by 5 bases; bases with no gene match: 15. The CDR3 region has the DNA TGTGCCAGCAGTCGAGTACCCGGGACAGAATCGAATGGCTACACCTTC. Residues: CASSRVPGTESNGYTF.

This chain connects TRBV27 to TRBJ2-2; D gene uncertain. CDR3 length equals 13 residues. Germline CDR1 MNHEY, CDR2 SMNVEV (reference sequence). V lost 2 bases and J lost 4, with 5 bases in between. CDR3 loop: CASSLLITGELFF. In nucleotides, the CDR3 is TGTGCCAGCAGTTTACTAATCACCGGGGAGCTGTTTTTT.

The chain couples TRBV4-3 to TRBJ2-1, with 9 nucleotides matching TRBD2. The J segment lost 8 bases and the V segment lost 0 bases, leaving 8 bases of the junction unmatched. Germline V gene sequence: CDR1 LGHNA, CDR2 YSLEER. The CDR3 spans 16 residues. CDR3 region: CASSQETRGGSDEQFF. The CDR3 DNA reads TGCGCCAGCAGCCAAGAAACGCGGGGGGGCTCCGATGAGCAGTTCTTC.

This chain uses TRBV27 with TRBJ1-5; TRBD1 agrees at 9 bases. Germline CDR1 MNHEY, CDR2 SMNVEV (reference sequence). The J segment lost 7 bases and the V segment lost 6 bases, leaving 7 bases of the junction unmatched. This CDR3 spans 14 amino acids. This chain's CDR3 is CASRGQGLWQPQHF. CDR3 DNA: TGTGCCAGCAGAGGACAGGGGTTATGGCAGCCCCAGCATTTT.

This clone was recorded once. The CDR3 nucleotides read TGCGCCAGCAGCTTTCCTACAGGGGGGGAGCAGTACTTC. Its protein is CASSFPTGGEQYF. V gene TRBV5-1 combines with J gene TRBJ2-7; 8 bases agree with TRBD1. J was trimmed by 7 bases and V by 2 bases; bases with no gene match: 5. The CDR3 loop spans 13 amino acids. Germline V gene sequence: CDR1 SGHRS, CDR2 YFSETQ. The variable domain in full, with the rest retrieved from reference TRBV5-1 and TRBJ2-7, is KAGVTQTPRYLIKTRGQQVTLSCSPISGHRSVSWYQQTPGQGLQFLFEYFSETQRNKGNFPGRFSGRQFSNSRSEMNVSTLELGDSALYLCASSFPTGGEQYFGPGTRLTVT.

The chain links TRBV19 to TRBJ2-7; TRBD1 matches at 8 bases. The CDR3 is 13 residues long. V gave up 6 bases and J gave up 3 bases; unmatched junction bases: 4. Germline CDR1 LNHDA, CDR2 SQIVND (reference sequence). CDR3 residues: CASRETGVYEQYF. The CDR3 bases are TGTGCCAGTAGGGAGACAGGGGTCTACGAGCAGTACTTC.